This TCR beta chain was observed in a study of blood T cell repertoires in COVID-19. About the research overall: COVID-19 samples, acute and convalescent, were from the United States, Italy and Spain. From T cells, B-cell-depleted T cells, or PBMCs came the material, which was cDNA or gDNA.

V gave up 3 bases and J gave up 8 bases, with 20 bases separating them. The CDR3 has 17 amino acids. Germline CDR1 MNHNS, CDR2 SASEGT. How the authors handled the data: From reference gene primer amplification, estimates of nucleated cell counts were derived. Generated by immunoSEQ multiplex PCR, the TCRdb table keeps only in-frame clones and is missing some. The V and J calls and clone size are taken from that table; D and trimming were inferred from the DNA. The data show 220,000 or so clones, approximately 84% seen once. This clonotype originated in a woman in her sixties or seventies with acute or convalescent COVID-19. The sequenced sample consisted of peripheral blood. This chain connects TRBV6-1 to TRBJ1-6, with TRBD1 as a possible D gene (6 bases). The CDR3 here is CASSEGREGEWDSPLHF. The CDR3 coding sequence is TGTGCCAGCAGTGAGGGGCGTGAGGGGGAGTGGGATTCACCCCTCCACTTT.